One and the same sample provided the 5 T cell receptor beta chains below, sequenced in a study of blood T cells in healthy people across ages. Primers used in a second PCR of roughly 6 to 11 cycles were a sample-barcoded 5' primer and a J-beta primer mix. MiXCR, applied by TCRdb to the 5' RACE reads, yields one record per CDR3 protein. The table lists approximately 1.5 million distinct CDR3 sequences, roughly 32% of them singletons. Sequenced: blood. The source of these receptors is a woman under 40 in good health.

This rearrangement joins TRBV6-1 to TRBJ1-1; possibly TRBD1 for D (5 bases). V lost 4 bases, J lost 8 bases, and 17 bases lay in between. Germline CDR1 is MNHNS and CDR2 is SASEGT. This CDR3 comprises 14 residues. CDR3 sequence (DNA): TGTGCCAGCAGTGCCGAAAGGAGGGGACCCGAAGCTTTCTTT. This codes for CASSAERRGPEAFF.

This clonotype was picked up a small number of times. The chain has TRBV28 and TRBJ2-7; D gene unclear. This CDR3 region has 13 residues. The germline CDR1 and CDR2 sequences are MDHEN and SYDVKM. V was trimmed by 4 bases and J by 2 bases, leaving 9 bases between them. The CDR3: CASSSSEPYEQYF. DNA of the CDR3: TGTGCCAGCAGTTCATCGGAGCCCTACGAGCAGTACTTC.

The gene calls are TRBV25-1 and TRBJ2-3; 7 nucleotides agree with TRBD2. This CDR3 comprises 15 residues. J gave up 8 bases and V 5 bases, and 13 bases lay outside the gene matches. Germline V gives CDR1 MGHDK, CDR2 SYGVNS. The CDR3 reads CASSRIAGLPGTQYF. The CDR3 DNA reads as TGTGCCAGCAGTCGAATAGCGGGTTTACCAGGTACGCAGTATTTT.

A few counts support this clonotype. CDR3 bases: TGCAGTGCTAGAATGACAGGGTGGTATGGCTACACCTTC. It codes for CSARMTGWYGYTF. V is TRBV20-1 and J is TRBJ1-2, with 7 bases lining up with TRBD1. Germline CDR1 and CDR2: DFQATT and SNEGSKA (reference sequence). The J segment lost 5 bases and the V segment lost 2 bases, leaving 5 bases of the junction unmatched. This CDR3 is 13 amino acids long.

The V and J genes are TRBV20-1 and TRBJ1-2; D uncertain. The ends were cut back, 6 bases at V and 6 bases at J, with 23 bases in the middle. This CDR3 is built from 15 residues. Looked up from germline, CDR1 is DFQATT and CDR2 is SNEGSKA (reference sequence). The CDR3 loop reads CSALRTHNREDGYTF. As DNA, the CDR3 is TGCAGTGCCCTACGCACCCATAATAGGGAGGATGGCTACACCTTC.